Here is one TCR beta chain with its context. Its target antigen remains unknown. It has no much larger one-base neighbor in the sample; base qualities were not kept. The entry originates in a study of T cell repertoires in cytomegalovirus infection (dated by TCRdb to between 2019 and 2020). About the investigation overall: Donor HLA type was relevant to the analysis, because carriage of CMV infection together with the matching HLA type was indicated by public TCR beta signatures.

According to the germline V gene, CDR1 reads SGDLS and CDR2 reads YYNGEE. Cut back by 4 bases and 9 bases, the V and J ends lie 14 bases apart. The CDR3 measures 13 amino acids from cysteine to phenylalanine. Only the CDR3 DNA stays, 39 bases, in frame from base 1. This sample was sequenced with an Illumina HiSeq 1500. The public reads were reprocessed in TCRdb via fastp at Q25 and MiXCR, keeping in-frame beta chains. Rows are unified per CDR3 protein, each entry keeping the most common DNA and genes. The sample profile shows nearly 650,000 distinct CDR3 sequences; 20% to 25% of them were found once. Of the sample, roughly 8% is held by the ten largest clones. General conclusions and limits of the study: The ex vivo response was dominated by HLA-C-restricted CMV-specific TCR beta clonotypes, which also provided the single most frequent clonotype in two of eight donors. In both this cohort and an independent cohort of 300 to 450 donors, the cumulative frequency of public TCR beta family members distinguished carriers of CMV infection plus the relevant HLA type.

Material for sequencing was CD8+ T cells from PBMCs. The TCR was taken from a human donor in good health (CMV status not recorded). Some clones in this sample may be carry-over from other donors' samples. Rearrangement joined TRBV9 to TRBJ2-1; the D gene is unclear. The CDR3 in this case is CASSPSSGGEQFF. DNA sequence: TGTGCCAGCAGCCCATCATCTGGTGGTGAGCAGTTCTTC. With all but the CDR3 taken from the reference TRBV9 and TRBJ2-1 genes, the full variable domain is: DSGVTQTPKHLITATGQRVTLRCSPRSGDLSVYWYQQSLDQGLQFLIQYYNGEERAKGNILERFSAQQFPDLHSELNLSSLELGDSALYFCASSPSSGGEQFFGPGTRLTVL.